This entry is about one T cell receptor beta chain. As yet, its antigen is unknown. The data originate from a study of CD8 T cells in ankylosing spondylitis. General study findings and limits: There was a TCR beta motif, made of 7 to 9 highly homologous variants, that appeared characteristic of ankylosing spondylitis blood.

This CDR3 spans 15 amino acids. V lost 4 bases and J 3 bases, leaving 13 bases between the germline ends. TCRdb independently ran MiXCR on the 5' RACE reads; one entry per CDR3 protein. Of roughly 370,000 distinct CDR3 sequences listed, 20% to 25% are singletons. Material for sequencing was blood, either unsorted or a sorted T cell fraction (not recorded which). This clonotype originated in a male donor with ankylosing spondylitis. The chain links TRBV12-3 or TRBV12-4 to TRBJ1-5, with a tentative D call TRBD1 (5 bases). This CDR3 reads CASSSGEPPNQPQHF. For the CDR3, the DNA is TGTGCCAGCAGTTCGGGGGAACCCCCCAATCAGCCCCAGCATTTT.